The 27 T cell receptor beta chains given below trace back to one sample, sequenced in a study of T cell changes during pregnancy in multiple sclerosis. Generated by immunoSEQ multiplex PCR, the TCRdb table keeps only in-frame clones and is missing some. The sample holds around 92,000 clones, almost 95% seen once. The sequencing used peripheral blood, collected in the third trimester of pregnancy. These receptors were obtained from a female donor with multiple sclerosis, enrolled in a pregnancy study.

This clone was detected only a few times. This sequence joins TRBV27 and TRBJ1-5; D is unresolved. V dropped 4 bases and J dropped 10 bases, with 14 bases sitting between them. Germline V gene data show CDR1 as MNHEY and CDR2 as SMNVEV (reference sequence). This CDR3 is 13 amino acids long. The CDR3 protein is CASSSGSDLPQHF. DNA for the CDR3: TGTGCCAGCAGTTCGGGAAGTGATTTACCCCAGCATTTT.

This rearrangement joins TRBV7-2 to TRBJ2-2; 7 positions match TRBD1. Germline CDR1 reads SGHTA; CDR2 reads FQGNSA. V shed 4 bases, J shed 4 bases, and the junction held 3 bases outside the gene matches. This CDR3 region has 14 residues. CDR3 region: CASSSQGSTGELFF. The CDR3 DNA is TGTGCCAGCAGCTCACAGGGGTCCACCGGGGAGCTGTTTTTT.

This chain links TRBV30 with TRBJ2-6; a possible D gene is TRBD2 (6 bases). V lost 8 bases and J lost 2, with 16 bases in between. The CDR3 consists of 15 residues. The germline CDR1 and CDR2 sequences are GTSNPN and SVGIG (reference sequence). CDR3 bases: TGTGCCGGAGGGACCGCCTCGCCTGGGGCCAACGTCCTGACTTTC. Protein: CAGGTASPGANVLTF.

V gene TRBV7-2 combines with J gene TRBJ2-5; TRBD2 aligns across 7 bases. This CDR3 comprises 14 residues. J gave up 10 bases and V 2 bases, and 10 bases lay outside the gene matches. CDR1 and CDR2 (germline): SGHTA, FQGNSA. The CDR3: CASSLSWEGLVQYF. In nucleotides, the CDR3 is TGTGCCAGCAGCTTATCGTGGGAGGGCCTGGTCCAGTACTTC.

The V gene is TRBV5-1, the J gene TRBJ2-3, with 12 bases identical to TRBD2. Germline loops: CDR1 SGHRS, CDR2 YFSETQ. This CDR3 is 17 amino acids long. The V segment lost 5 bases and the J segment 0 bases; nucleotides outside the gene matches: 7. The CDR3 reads CASSAPGTSGSTDTQYF. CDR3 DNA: TGCGCCAGCAGTGCCCCCGGGACTAGCGGGAGCACAGATACGCAGTATTTT.

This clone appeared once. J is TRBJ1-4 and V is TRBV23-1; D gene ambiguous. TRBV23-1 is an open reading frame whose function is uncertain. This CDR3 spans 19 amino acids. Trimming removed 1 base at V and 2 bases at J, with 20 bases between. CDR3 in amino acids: CASSQFSRSVGRTNEKLFF. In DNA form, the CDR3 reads TGCGCCAGCAGTCAATTCTCAAGGTCCGTTGGCAGGACTAATGAAAAACTGTTTTTT.

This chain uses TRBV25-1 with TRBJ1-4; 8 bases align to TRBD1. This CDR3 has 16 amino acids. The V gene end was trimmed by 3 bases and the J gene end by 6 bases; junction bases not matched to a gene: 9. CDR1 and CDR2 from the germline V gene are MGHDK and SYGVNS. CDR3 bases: TGTGCCAGCAGTGACGTTACCAGGGGGCGCGATGAAAAACTGTTTTTT. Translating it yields CASSDVTRGRDEKLFF.

The CDR3 nucleotides read TGTGCCAGCAGTTTTACAATGGGCCAGGCCCAGCATTTT. Residues: CASSFTMGQAQHF. This chain uses TRBV27 with TRBJ1-5; D is undetermined. Germline V gives CDR1 MNHEY, CDR2 SMNVEV (reference sequence). V shed 3 bases and J shed 11 bases, with 14 bases lying between them. This CDR3 contains 13 residues.

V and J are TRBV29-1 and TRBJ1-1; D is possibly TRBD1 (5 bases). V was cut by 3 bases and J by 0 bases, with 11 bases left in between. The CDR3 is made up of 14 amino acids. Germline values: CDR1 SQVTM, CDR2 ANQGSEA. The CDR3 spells CSVDRQGMNTEAFF. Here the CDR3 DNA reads TGCAGCGTTGACAGGCAGGGCATGAACACTGAAGCTTTCTTT. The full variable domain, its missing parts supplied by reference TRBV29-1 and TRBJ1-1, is SAVISQKPSRDICQRGTSLTIQCQVDSQVTMMFWYRQQPGQSLTLIATANQGSEATYESGFVIDKFPISRPNLTFSTLTVSNMSPEDSSIYLCSVDRQGMNTEAFFGQGTRLTVV.

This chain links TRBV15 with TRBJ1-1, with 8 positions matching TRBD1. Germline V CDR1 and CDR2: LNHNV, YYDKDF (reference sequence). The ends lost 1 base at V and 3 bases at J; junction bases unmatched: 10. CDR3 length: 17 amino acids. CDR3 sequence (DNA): TGTGCCACCAGCAGAGTCGCTCGTACAGGGGGGGACACTGAAGCTTTCTTT. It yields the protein CATSRVARTGGDTEAFF.

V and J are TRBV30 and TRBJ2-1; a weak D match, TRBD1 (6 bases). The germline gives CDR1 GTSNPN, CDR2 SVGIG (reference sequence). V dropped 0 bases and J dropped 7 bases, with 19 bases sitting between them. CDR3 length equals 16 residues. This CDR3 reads CAWSVDRRRGRNEQFF. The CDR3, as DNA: TGTGCCTGGAGTGTAGATCGCCGCAGGGGAAGGAATGAGCAGTTCTTC.

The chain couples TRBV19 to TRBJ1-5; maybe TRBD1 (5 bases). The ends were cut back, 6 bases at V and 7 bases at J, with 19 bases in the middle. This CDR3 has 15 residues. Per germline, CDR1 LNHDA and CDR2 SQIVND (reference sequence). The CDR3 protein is CASRVDVGVLQPQHF. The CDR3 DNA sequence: TGTGCCAGTAGGGTAGATGTAGGGGTCCTACAGCCCCAGCATTTT.

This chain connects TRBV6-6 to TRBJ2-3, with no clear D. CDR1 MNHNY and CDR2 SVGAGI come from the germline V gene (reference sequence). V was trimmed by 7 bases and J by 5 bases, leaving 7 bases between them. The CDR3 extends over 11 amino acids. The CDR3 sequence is CASTLRDTQYF. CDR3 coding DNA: TGTGCCAGCACCCTAAGAGATACGCAGTATTTT.

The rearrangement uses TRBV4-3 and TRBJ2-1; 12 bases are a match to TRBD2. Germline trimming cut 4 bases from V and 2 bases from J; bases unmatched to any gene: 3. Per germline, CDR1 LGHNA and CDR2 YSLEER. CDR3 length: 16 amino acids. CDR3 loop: CASSPLAGGPYNEQFF. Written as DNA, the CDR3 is TGCGCCAGCAGCCCGCTAGCGGGAGGGCCCTACAATGAGCAGTTCTTC.

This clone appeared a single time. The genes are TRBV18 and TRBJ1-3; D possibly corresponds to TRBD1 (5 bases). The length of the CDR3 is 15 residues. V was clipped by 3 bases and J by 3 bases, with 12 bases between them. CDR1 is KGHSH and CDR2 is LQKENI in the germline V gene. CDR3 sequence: CASSPGGSHGNTIYF. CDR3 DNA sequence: TGTGCCAGCTCACCCGGGGGTTCGCATGGAAACACCATATATTTT. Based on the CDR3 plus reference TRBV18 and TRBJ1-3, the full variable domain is NAGVMQNPRHLVRRRGQEARLRCSPMKGHSHVYWYRQLPEEGLKFMVYLQKENIIDESGMPKERFSAEFPKEGPSILRIQQVVRGDSAAYFCASSPGGSHGNTIYFGEGSWLTVV.

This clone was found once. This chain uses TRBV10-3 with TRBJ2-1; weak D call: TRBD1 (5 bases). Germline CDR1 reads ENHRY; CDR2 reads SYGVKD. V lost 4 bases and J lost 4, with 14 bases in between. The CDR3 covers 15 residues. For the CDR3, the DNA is TGTGCCATCAGTGCCCAAGGGGATGGGTACAATGAGCAGTTCTTC. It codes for CAISAQGDGYNEQFF.

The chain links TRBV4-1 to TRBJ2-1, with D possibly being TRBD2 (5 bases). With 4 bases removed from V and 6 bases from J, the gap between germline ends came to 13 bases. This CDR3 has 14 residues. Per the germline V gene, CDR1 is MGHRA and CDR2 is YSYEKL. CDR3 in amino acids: CASSLFAGINEQFF. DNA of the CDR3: TGCGCCAGCAGCCTTTTCGCGGGCATCAATGAGCAGTTCTTC.

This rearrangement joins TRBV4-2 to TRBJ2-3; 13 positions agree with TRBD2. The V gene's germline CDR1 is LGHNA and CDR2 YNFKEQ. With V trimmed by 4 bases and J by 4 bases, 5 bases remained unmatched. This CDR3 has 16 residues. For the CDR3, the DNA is TGTGCCAGCAGCCGTGGACTAGCGGGAGTTTCAGATACGCAGTATTTT. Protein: CASSRGLAGVSDTQYF.

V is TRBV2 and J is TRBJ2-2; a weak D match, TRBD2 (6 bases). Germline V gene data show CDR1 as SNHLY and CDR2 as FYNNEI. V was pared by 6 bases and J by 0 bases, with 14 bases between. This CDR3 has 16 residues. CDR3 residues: CASRGGPTANTGELFF. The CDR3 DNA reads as TGTGCCAGCAGGGGGGGTCCTACAGCGAACACCGGGGAGCTGTTTTTT.

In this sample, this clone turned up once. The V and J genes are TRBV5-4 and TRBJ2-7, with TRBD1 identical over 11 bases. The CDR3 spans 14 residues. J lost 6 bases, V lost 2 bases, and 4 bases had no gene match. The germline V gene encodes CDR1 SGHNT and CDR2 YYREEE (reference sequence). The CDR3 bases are TGTGCCAGCAGCTTCCCCGGGACAGGGGGCGAGCAGTACTTC. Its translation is CASSFPGTGGEQYF.

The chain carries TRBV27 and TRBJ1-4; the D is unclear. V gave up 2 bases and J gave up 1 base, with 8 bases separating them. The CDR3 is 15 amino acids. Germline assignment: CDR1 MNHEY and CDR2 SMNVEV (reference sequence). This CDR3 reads CASSLVRGTNEKLFF. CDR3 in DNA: TGTGCCAGCAGTTTAGTACGGGGAACTAATGAAAAACTGTTTTTT.

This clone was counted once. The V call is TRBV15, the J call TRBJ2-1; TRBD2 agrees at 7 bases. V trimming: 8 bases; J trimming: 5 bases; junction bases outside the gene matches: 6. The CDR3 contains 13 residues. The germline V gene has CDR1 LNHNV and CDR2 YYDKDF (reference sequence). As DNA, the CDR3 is TGTGCCACCGGGGGGGACTTAGACAATGAGCAGTTCTTC. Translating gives CATGGDLDNEQFF.

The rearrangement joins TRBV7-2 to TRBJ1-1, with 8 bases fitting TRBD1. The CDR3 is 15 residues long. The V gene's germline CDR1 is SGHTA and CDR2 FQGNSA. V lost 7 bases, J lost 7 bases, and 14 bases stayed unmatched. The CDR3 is CASTVTPGGWFEAFF. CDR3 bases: TGTGCCAGCACCGTAACCCCAGGGGGCTGGTTTGAAGCTTTCTTT.

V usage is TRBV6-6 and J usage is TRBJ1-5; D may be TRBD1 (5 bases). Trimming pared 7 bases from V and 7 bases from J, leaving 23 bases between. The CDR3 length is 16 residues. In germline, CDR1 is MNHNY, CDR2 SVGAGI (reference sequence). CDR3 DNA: TGTGCCAGCACATCCCGAAAAGGACACCCCGACCAGCCCCAGCATTTT. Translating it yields CASTSRKGHPDQPQHF.

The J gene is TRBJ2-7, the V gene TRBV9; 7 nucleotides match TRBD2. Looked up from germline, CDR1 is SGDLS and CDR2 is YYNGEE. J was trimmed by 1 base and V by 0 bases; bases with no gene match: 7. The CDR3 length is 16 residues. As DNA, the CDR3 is TGTGCCAGCAGCGTAGGAAGGTGGGAGGGTTCCTACGAGCAGTACTTC. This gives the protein CASSVGRWEGSYEQYF.

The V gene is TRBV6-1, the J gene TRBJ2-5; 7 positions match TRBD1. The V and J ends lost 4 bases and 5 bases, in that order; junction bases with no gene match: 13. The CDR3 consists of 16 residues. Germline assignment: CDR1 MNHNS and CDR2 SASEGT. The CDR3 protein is CASSGYDRVKLETQYF. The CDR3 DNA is TGTGCCAGCAGTGGCTACGACAGGGTCAAACTGGAGACCCAGTACTTC.

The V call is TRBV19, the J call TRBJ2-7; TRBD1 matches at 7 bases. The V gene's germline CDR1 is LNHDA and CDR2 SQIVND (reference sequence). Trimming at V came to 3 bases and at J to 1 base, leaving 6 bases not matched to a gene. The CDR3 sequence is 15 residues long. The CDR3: CASSMVAGGSYEQYF. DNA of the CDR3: TGTGCCAGTAGTATGGTGGCAGGGGGTTCCTACGAGCAGTACTTC.